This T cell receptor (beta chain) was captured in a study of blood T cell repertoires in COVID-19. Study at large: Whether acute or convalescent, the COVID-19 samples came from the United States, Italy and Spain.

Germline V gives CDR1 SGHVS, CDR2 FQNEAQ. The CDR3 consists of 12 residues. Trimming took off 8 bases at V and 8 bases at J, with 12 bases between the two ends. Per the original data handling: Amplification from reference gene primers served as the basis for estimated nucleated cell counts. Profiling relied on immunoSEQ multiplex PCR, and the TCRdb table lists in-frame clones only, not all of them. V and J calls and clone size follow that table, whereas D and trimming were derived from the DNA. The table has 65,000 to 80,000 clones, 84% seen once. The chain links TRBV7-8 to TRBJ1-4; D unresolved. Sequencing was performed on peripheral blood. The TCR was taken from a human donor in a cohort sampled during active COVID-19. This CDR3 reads CASGRSMEKLFF. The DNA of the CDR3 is TGTGCCAGCGGTCGGAGTATGGAAAAACTGTTTTTT.